The T cell receptor (beta chain) described here comes from a study of cytomegalovirus exposure and HLA in healthy donors listed by TCRdb under 2017. Notes on the research overall: An earlier analysis of 550 to 700 of the donors reported approximately 290 Gb of sequence data and 117 million unique TCR beta sequences from roughly 200 million T cells. Across around 400 genotyped donors of the cohort, an average of roughly 250,000 unique TCR beta nucleotide sequences per donor were sequenced, and around 20% of those sequences were non-productive. Of the roughly 400 genotyped donors, roughly 80% fell in the genetic ancestry cluster associated with self-reported Caucasian donors. To predict cytomegalovirus infection status, the study combined high-throughput TCR immunosequencing, statistical association of individual TCRs with disease status, and machine learning. A later genetic analysis used genome-wide SNP genotypes for about 65% of the roughly 670 donors, treating that subset as a discovery cohort. To decide whether each TCR beta V gene segment behaved as functional or pseudogenic, an earlier analysis of several hundred of the donors relied on high-throughput TCR beta sequencing. Donor age, sex, ethnicity and CMV serostatus were compiled together with the repertoire data. All discovery cohort repertoires had been generated on a single sequencing platform. Rather than drawing on any new phenotypic data, the later analysis identified candidate immune exposures from TCR beta sequences and the way those sequences occurred across donors. The study used immunosequencing to profile the T cell repertoires of hundreds of subjects and linked those repertoires to cytomegalovirus serostatus. The number of donors typed differed by locus, with 629-630 for A, B, C, DRB1 and DQB1, around 500 for DQA1, 600 to 610 for DPA1, and about 450 for DPB1. A separate validation cohort of roughly 110 different subjects was used in addition to the 666-subject first cohort. About 330 gigabases of sequencing data and around 85 million unique TCR sequences made up an early release that covered 640 HLA-typed donors. A later analysis re-analyzed previously published TCR beta repertoires from roughly 630 donors and added high-resolution HLA genotyping to study TCR occurrence patterns. Both class I and class II loci were covered by HLA typing, at four-digit resolution. The aim of the study was to test whether cataloging public T cell receptors could identify signatures of past pathogen exposure. Four or five DR-DQ haplotypes were handled as single units for association and clustering, since linkage in the cohort was strong. The research as a whole found: When HLA alleles, especially DR and DQ, strongly co-occurred, TCR associations were difficult to assign to individual alleles. This cohort had only TCR beta chains sequenced, and the lack of alpha or paired-chain data limited which features could be detected. A later genetic analysis reported fewer N-insertions in productive TCRs among donors in an Asian-associated ancestry cluster than the roughly 700-donor mean. A total of fewer than 200 TCR beta chains were listed by the study as associated with cytomegalovirus. In a later analysis, several top co-occurrence clusters were reported to appear linked to parvovirus B19, influenza, CMV and Epstein-Barr virus. In a later analysis, some 17,000 TCR beta sequences were associated with specific HLA alleles at a false discovery rate of 0.05. Sequencing depth was assumed to be roughly uniform across donors in the presence/absence analyses, though that assumption may not hold. In an earlier analysis of approximately 590 of the donors, most TCR beta V segments appeared in productive rearrangements about 87% or about 30% of the time, broadly matching IMGT annotations. Immune exposure information for the cohort was limited to CMV serostatus. V-gene and J-gene trimming of TCR beta chains was associated with a missense DCLRE1C variant in a later genetic analysis, and the association was replicated in an independent cohort. In a later analysis, most CMV-associated TCR beta chains were found to appear HLA-restricted, with HLA associations seemingly driven largely by CMV exposure. Linkage disequilibrium might explain the correlated functional status among segregating V segments, but an unknown experimental factor could not be ruled out. In vitro tests confirmed that a few of the cytomegalovirus-associated TCR beta chains recognize cytomegalovirus antigens. Some IMGT-functional V segments, including TRBV6-2 and TRBV6-3, could not be distinguished by the 87-base-pair reads and were therefore excluded. The earlier analysis of fewer than 750 of the donors excluded roughly 17 rarely observed V segments, including chromosome 9 orphons, because counts were too low. A further reported finding was that TCR beta sequences accurately predicted the HLA-A and HLA-B alleles for most subjects in the first cohort. In both the original and validation cohorts, the classifier was reported to diagnose cytomegalovirus status with high specificity and sensitivity. A cluster of highly shared sequence variants was judged likely to be a technical artifact of the sequencing pipeline. According to a later analysis, TCR association rates differed among HLA loci, with DRB1 alleles showing the most associated TCRs and HLA-C alleles showing the fewest. In a later analysis, HLA-associated TCR beta chains showed more clonal expansion and lower generation probabilities than non-associated chains that were equally common. According to the authors, the approach could potentially be generalized to other disease states and immunological phenotypes. HLA typing was unavailable for some donors at each locus, so association tests used only the typed subset. Across donors, most TCR sequences were observed very rarely, whereas some public TCRs were present in many individuals.

With regard to this clone: The specificity of this receptor is unknown. Base qualities are missing; no much larger clone stands one base away.

Receptors were amplified or captured by the immunoSEQ multiplex PCR assay. For the multiplex PCR, a mixture combining 60 forward primers for TCR Vbeta segments and 13 reverse primers for TCR Jbeta segments was used. The CDR3 region of rearranged TCR beta genes was amplified from genomic DNA by a multiplex PCR assay. The Illumina HiSeq System was used to sequence the amplified TCR beta libraries as 87-base-pair reads. On the authors' methods: In a later analysis, roughly 80 million unique TCR beta chains were counted across the approximately 670 repertoires, and around 10 million of these chains were shared by at least two donors. Raw reads were error-corrected and collapsed into unique sequences with a nearest-neighbor algorithm that merged closely related sequences to remove PCR and sequencing errors. V, D and J gene segments were assigned by aligning CDR3 sequences to IMGT reference sequences. For a sequence to be retained, a match of at least six nucleotides was required to both a V gene segment and a J gene segment. A rearrangement counted as productive if the CDR3 had no stop codons and remained in frame with V and J, and every other rearrangement counted as non-productive. CDR3 was defined according to IMGT convention as the region running from the second conserved V-encoded cysteine to the conserved J-encoded phenylalanine. The earlier analysis of some 550 of the donors excluded any sequence lacking an unambiguous match to a single V gene segment. An earlier analysis of fewer than 750 of the donors called V segments functional above 56.7% productive rearrangements and segregating when the between-donor standard deviation exceeded 5%. A statistical classification framework was built for diagnosing cytomegalovirus status from the catalog of TCR beta chain sequences. A later analysis assigned V and J genes by comparing TCR nucleotide sequences with IMGT/GENE-DB human TR gene sequences. In a later analysis, CDR3 sequences and most-parsimonious VDJ recombination scenarios were assigned using the TCRdist pipeline. A later analysis defined each TCR beta chain by its CDR3 amino acid sequence plus V-gene family, and excluded reads lacking a unique V-gene family. To address suspected cross-contamination and a sequencing artifact, a later analysis removed 592 highly shared, low-generation-probability nucleotide sequences. For each public chain, a later analysis derived a clonal expansion index from normalized ranks of inferred template counts within each repertoire. In a later analysis, generation probabilities were computed using a VDJ recombination model fitted to out-of-frame rearrangements, and the results were checked against IGoR. Hypergeometric tests were used in a later analysis to score TCR-TCR, TCR-HLA and TCR-CMV co-occurrence, with a repertoire-size bias correction applied to the TCR pairs. False discovery rates were estimated in a later analysis by permuting HLA or CMV assignments 20 times. In a later analysis, co-occurring TCRs were grouped using DBSCAN, and TCRdist sequence similarity was added for clustering within HLA-allele-positive subsets. Repertoires with fewer than 30,000 or more than 120,000 public chains, plus five repertoires with anomalous nucleotide sharing, were excluded from co-occurrence clustering. TCRdb mirrors the immuneACCESS table, restricted to in-frame sequences. Some clones are absent from its copies; in checked studies, under half trace to an unresolved V gene, and the reason for the others is unknown. V, J and clone size are taken as reported in that table, and D and trimming were inferred from the DNA itself. The table for this sample lists 130,000 to 150,000 clones; around 77% of them were counted only once. Of the sample, approximately 4.9% is held by the ten largest clones.

CDR1 and CDR2 were assigned from the germline V gene (reference sequence) as LNHNV and YYDKDF. V loses 2 bases, J loses 5 bases, and the germline ends lie 13 bases apart. The CDR3 goes from the cysteine to the phenylalanine over 15 residues. The read is trimmed to its CDR3 DNA, 45 bases read in frame from base 1. The cohort was made up of several hundred healthy bone marrow donors. All cohort members were sampled while nominally healthy, although unrecorded immune exposures were likely present. The donor was CMV seronegative and was included in the group of several hundred seronegative cohort members. Each donor provided a peripheral blood sample, and peripheral blood mononuclear cells were used for TCR beta sequencing. The Qiagen DNeasy Blood Extraction Kit was used to extract genomic DNA from the blood cell samples.

Sequencing was done on a sample of PBMCs. This TCR was sampled from a woman in her fifties or sixties in good health and CMV-seronegative. The chain is made from TRBV15 and TRBJ2-1; possibly the D gene is TRBD2, per 5 matching bases. The CDR3 is CATSRIQRLHNEQFF. The sequenced DNA: TGTGCCACCAGCAGAATCCAGCGGCTCCACAATGAGCAGTTCTTC.